The clone carrying this TCR beta chain showed up just once. Its antigen is unknown. The sample comes from a study of shared clonotypes between healthy human individuals. Overall study results and limits: Investigators expected sequencing depth to affect clonotype sharing among donors.

Per germline, CDR1 LGHNA and CDR2 YNFKEQ. V shed 4 bases and J shed 6 bases, with 22 bases lying between them. This CDR3 comprises 17 residues. Assay used: immunoSEQ multiplex PCR; TCRdb lists only in-frame clones, some missing. The data show a few million clones, 85% to 95% seen once. The donors were all Caucasian adults (living in Nashville, Tennessee). The chain has TRBV4-2 and TRBJ2-1; D is possibly TRBD1 or TRBD2 (5 bases each). This TCR was recovered from a man between 18 and 35 years old in good health. Some clones in this sample may be carry-over from other donors' samples. Source material: naive CD4+ T cells from PBMCs. This sample's subset: CD45RA+ positively selected. CDR3 DNA sequence: TGTGCCAGCAGCCCCCAGGGCGCTTGGACTGGGGCCAATGAGCAGTTCTTC. Translation: CASSPQGAWTGANEQFF.